This record concerns one T cell receptor beta chain sequence. The data were taken from a study of cytomegalovirus exposure and HLA in healthy donors. Deletions cut 3 bases from V and 5 bases from J, with 7 bases between. The CDR3 contains 12 residues. Germline V gene lookup returns CDR1 SGHTA and CDR2 FQGNSA. The PCR had 60 Vbeta and 13 Jbeta primers. Generated by immunoSEQ multiplex PCR, the TCRdb table keeps only in-frame clones and is missing some. The profile shows around 170,000 clones, roughly 83% of them singletons. The sequenced sample was PBMCs. The rearrangement uses TRBV7-2 and TRBJ2-5; D remains ambiguous. The sequence came from a woman aged 18 to 35 in good health and CMV-seronegative. The CDR3 DNA reads as TGTGCCAGCAGCTTCGCGGTGGAGACCCAGTACTTC. Protein product: CASSFAVETQYF.